Shown below are 28 T cell receptor beta chains from a single sample sequenced in a study of Tregs in tolerant kidney transplant recipients. The protocol was immunoSEQ multiplex PCR, while the TCRdb copy is restricted to in-frame clones and leaves out a portion. The sample includes under 300,000 clones, about four fifths seen only once; the top ten take around 0.61%. The sequenced sample was CD4+ T cells from blood. These receptors originate from a human donor in good health.

The chain links TRBV5-1 to TRBJ1-2; 9 bases line up with TRBD1. The V gene's germline CDR1 is SGHRS and CDR2 YFSETQ. Germline trimming cut 0 bases from V and 4 bases from J; bases unmatched to any gene: 1. This CDR3 has 14 residues. The CDR3 DNA is TGCGCCAGCAGCTTGGGGACAGGGGCCTATGGCTACACCTTC. This translates into CASSLGTGAYGYTF.

This chain joins TRBV6-1 and TRBJ1-5; D gene unclear. Trimming left V 6 bases short and J 1 base short, with 10 bases between. This CDR3 has 14 residues. Germline CDR1 is MNHNS and CDR2 is SASEGT. The CDR3 nucleotides read TGTGCCAGCAGCACCCCAGGAAGCAATCAGCCCCAGCATTTT. Protein sequence: CASSTPGSNQPQHF.

V and J are TRBV4-1 and TRBJ2-7; 7 nucleotides line up with TRBD2. The germline gives CDR1 MGHRA, CDR2 YSYEKL. Trimming took 0 bases from V and 6 from J; bases not matched to a gene: 5. The CDR3 extends over 14 amino acids. The CDR3 is CASSQDLREGEQYF. CDR3 DNA sequence: TGCGCCAGCAGCCAAGATTTGAGGGAGGGCGAGCAGTACTTC.

V usage is TRBV4-1 and J usage is TRBJ1-1, with D possibly matching TRBD1 (5 bases). The V end lost 3 bases, the J end lost 1 base, and 9 bases lay between the germline ends. CDR1 is MGHRA, CDR2 YSYEKL, per germline. The CDR3 consists of 14 residues. In nucleotides, the CDR3 is TGCGCCAGCAGCCAGGCAGACAGGAACACTGAAGCTTTCTTT. Encoded protein: CASSQADRNTEAFF.

This clone was counted a single time. V is TRBV14 and J is TRBJ1-5, with D perhaps TRBD1 (6 bases). CDR1 and CDR2 from the germline V gene are SGHDN and FVKESK. V was clipped by 0 bases and J by 0 bases, with 24 bases between them. The CDR3 sequence is 21 residues long. In nucleotides, the CDR3 is TGTGCCAGCAGCCAAGACTTCGTTACCCCGGCAGGGGTGTATAGCAATCAGCCCCAGCATTTT. It translates to CASSQDFVTPAGVYSNQPQHF.

The chain employs TRBV27 and TRBJ2-1, with D maybe TRBD2 (6 bases). The CDR3 spans 14 residues. The V gene lost 5 bases and the J gene lost 6 bases, with 14 bases spanning the gap. Germline lookup yields CDR1 MNHEY and CDR2 SMNVEV (reference sequence). DNA for the CDR3: TGTGCCAGCAGTAGACGGGGGTTGGGCAATGAGCAGTTCTTC. As protein: CASSRRGLGNEQFF.

This clone was observed once. The genes are TRBV7-9 and TRBJ2-7; D not certain. Germline lookup yields CDR1 SEHNR and CDR2 FQNEAQ (reference sequence). V gave up 5 bases and J gave up 6 bases, with 17 bases separating them. CDR3 size: 14 residues. CDR3 protein: CASSPRRPTAEQYF. The CDR3 coding sequence is TGTGCCAGCAGCCCCCGACGGCCCACGGCCGAGCAGTACTTC.

The rearrangement links TRBV7-6 to TRBJ2-1; D is ambiguous. Trimming took off 3 bases at V and 5 bases at J, with 11 bases between the two ends. CDR3 size: 14 residues. Germline V gene lookup returns CDR1 SGHVS and CDR2 FNYEAQ. The CDR3 here is CASSLVGENNEQFF. CDR3 sequence (DNA): TGTGCCAGCAGCTTGGTTGGGGAAAACAATGAGCAGTTCTTC.

The V and J genes are TRBV5-5 and TRBJ1-6; the D gene is possibly TRBD1 (5 bases). The germline gives CDR1 SGHKS, CDR2 YYEKEE (reference sequence). Trimming took 1 base from V and 5 from J, leaving 10 bases between them. This CDR3 has 15 amino acids. CDR3 in amino acids: CASSLKGADNSPLHF. The DNA for the CDR3 is TGTGCCAGCAGCTTGAAAGGGGCGGATAATTCACCCCTCCACTTT.

This clone was seen a few times. The J gene is TRBJ1-1, the V gene TRBV5-1; 11 bases line up with TRBD1. Germline CDR1 and CDR2: SGHRS and YFSETQ. The CDR3 contains 15 residues. With 0 bases clipped from V and 5 bases from J, the junction kept 3 bases outside the gene matches. The CDR3 here is CASSLAGTGGTEAFF. The CDR3 DNA reads TGCGCCAGCAGCTTGGCCGGGACAGGGGGGACTGAAGCTTTCTTT.

This clone was counted a single time. The chain joins TRBV4-2 to TRBJ2-2; 12 bases match TRBD2. Trimming cost V 4 bases and J 5 bases; bases outside gene matches: 5. Looked up from germline, CDR1 is LGHNA and CDR2 is YNFKEQ. This CDR3 has 16 amino acids. In nucleotides, the CDR3 is TGTGCCAGCAGCCTACTAGCGGGAGGTGGTACCGGGGAGCTGTTTTTT. Protein product: CASSLLAGGGTGELFF.

V usage is TRBV5-8 and J usage is TRBJ2-5; no reliable D call. Germline V CDR1 and CDR2: SGHTS, YDEGEE. Between the trimmed V and J ends, which lost 0 bases and 2 bases, there was a span of 14 bases. The CDR3 has 16 residues. The CDR3 nucleotides are TGTGCCAGCAGCTTGGGAGACGACCATTGGCAAGAGACCCAGTACTTC. Translating gives CASSLGDDHWQETQYF.

The chain has TRBV7-8 and TRBJ1-2; 11 nucleotides agree with TRBD1. CDR3 length: 16 amino acids. Trimming took 5 bases from V and 7 from J; bases not matched to a gene: 12. In germline, CDR1 is SGHVS, CDR2 FQNEAQ. The CDR3: CASSPDRGRWESGYTF. CDR3 bases: TGTGCCAGCAGCCCGGACAGGGGGCGATGGGAGAGTGGCTACACCTTC.

This clone was picked up one time. The DNA of the CDR3 is TGTGCCAGCAGTGTTGGCAGGGGGAACACTGAAGCTTTCTTT. Its translation is CASSVGRGNTEAFF. This chain connects TRBV6-5 to TRBJ1-1; D might be TRBD1 (6 bases). Deletions cut 5 bases from V and 1 base from J, with 11 bases between. The CDR3 contains 14 residues. From germline, CDR1 is MNHEY and CDR2 SVGAGI.

The chain uses TRBV7-9 and TRBJ2-1; TRBD2 might be the D (6 bases). The CDR3 contains 14 residues. The germline V gene encodes CDR1 SEHNR and CDR2 FQNEAQ (reference sequence). Trimming removed 5 bases from V and 9 bases from J, with 17 bases in between. The CDR3 loop reads CASSLGTLATEQFF. The CDR3 region has the DNA TGTGCCAGCAGCCTAGGAACTCTAGCGACTGAGCAGTTCTTC.

This clone showed up just once. V and J are TRBV7-8 and TRBJ2-1; 9 positions match TRBD1. The CDR3 has 17 residues. Per germline, CDR1 SGHVS and CDR2 FQNEAQ. J lost 4 bases, V lost 10 bases, and 17 bases had no gene match. The CDR3 bases are TGTGCCACCTTAGACAGGGGGAAGCGTAGGGTATACAATGAGCAGTTCTTC. Translation gives CATLDRGKRRVYNEQFF.

In regard to this clone: One end of the junction does not line up with germline, which may come from a read error. The chain combines TRBV18 with TRBJ1-3; TRBD1 matches 9 bases. CDR3 size: 17 residues. The germline CDR1 and CDR2 sequences are KGHSH and LQKENI. Here the CDR3 DNA reads TGTGCCAGCTTCAATACCCAGACAGGGGGAGCTGGAAATACCATATATTTT. This sequence encodes CASFNTQTGGAGNTIYF.

This clone appeared a single time. The rearrangement joins TRBV7-2 to TRBJ2-7; D gene ambiguous. The V end was cut by 1 base, the J end by 0 bases, with 10 bases between. CDR1 is SGHTA, CDR2 FQGNSA, per germline. The CDR3 length is 15 residues. CDR3 nucleotides: TGTGCCAGCAGCTTAGACAGAATTAACTCCTACGAGCAGTACTTC. It translates to CASSLDRINSYEQYF.

The chain is built from TRBV19 and TRBJ2-7; perhaps TRBD1 as D (7 bases). The ends were cut back, 4 bases at V and 6 bases at J, with 16 bases in the middle. Germline V CDR1 and CDR2: LNHDA, SQIVND (reference sequence). CDR3 length equals 14 residues. The CDR3: CASSKLRQGGEQYF. The CDR3 DNA sequence: TGTGCCAGTAGTAAATTAAGACAGGGAGGCGAGCAGTACTTC.

The chain employs TRBV14 and TRBJ2-1; 11 positions match TRBD2. V dropped 4 bases and J dropped 7; count of bases not matched to a gene: 9. The germline CDR1 and CDR2 sequences are SGHDN and FVKESK. The CDR3 is made up of 16 amino acids. The CDR3 sequence: CASSRIAGGPRNEQFF. The CDR3 coding sequence is TGTGCCAGCAGCCGGATAGCGGGAGGGCCGAGGAATGAGCAGTTCTTC.

This clone came up once. This chain joins TRBV4-2 and TRBJ2-7; TRBD2 matches 10 bases. V trimming: 0 bases; J trimming: 4 bases; junction bases outside the gene matches: 3. From germline, CDR1 is LGHNA and CDR2 YNFKEQ. The CDR3 has 15 amino acids. The CDR3 DNA sequence: TGTGCCAGCAGCCAAGAAGCGGGAGGGCAGTACGAGCAGTACTTC. It translates to CASSQEAGGQYEQYF.

The V gene is TRBV16, the J gene TRBJ1-2; 7 bases are shared with TRBD1. The CDR3 totals 15 residues. V lost 6 bases to trimming and J lost 0 bases; unmatched junction nucleotides: 7. From germline, CDR1 is KGHSY and CDR2 FQNENV. CDR3 sequence reads: CASSRTGLANYGYTF. In DNA form, the CDR3 reads TGTGCCAGCAGTCGGACAGGCCTAGCTAACTATGGCTACACCTTC.

The V and J genes are TRBV7-9 and TRBJ1-4; unclear D gene. The V end lost 1 base, the J end lost 5 bases, and 8 bases lay between the germline ends. The CDR3 length is 14 residues. Germline CDR1 is SEHNR and CDR2 is FQNEAQ (reference sequence). CDR3 coding DNA: TGTGCCAGCAGCTTAGGGCAGACCAATGAAAAACTGTTTTTT. Protein: CASSLGQTNEKLFF.

The chain uses TRBV11-3 and TRBJ2-3; no firm D call. Trimming removed 2 bases at V and 0 bases at J, with 6 bases between. Germline assignment: CDR1 SGHNT and CDR2 YENEEA. CDR3 length: 14 residues. The CDR3 spells CASSLSRSTDTQYF. DNA for the CDR3: TGTGCCAGCAGCTTATCCCGAAGCACAGATACGCAGTATTTT.

The chain has TRBV5-1 and TRBJ2-1; weak D call: TRBD2 (5 bases). V lost 0 bases and J lost 0, with 13 bases in between. CDR1 and CDR2 from the germline V gene are SGHRS and YFSETQ. The CDR3 spans 17 residues. The DNA of the CDR3 is TGCGCCAGCAGCTTGGACCCCACTAGTGGCTCCTACAATGAGCAGTTCTTC. Amino acid sequence: CASSLDPTSGSYNEQFF.

The chain carries TRBV7-9 and TRBJ2-5; D uncertain. This CDR3 is built from 13 residues. Germline V CDR1 and CDR2: SEHNR, FQNEAQ (reference sequence). V dropped 1 base and J dropped 6 bases, with 9 bases sitting between them. The CDR3 DNA is TGTGCCAGCAGCTTAGAAGGGTTGAAGACCCAGTACTTC. It codes for CASSLEGLKTQYF.

The V gene is TRBV4-1, the J gene TRBJ2-7, with 12 positions matching TRBD2. The CDR3 has 17 amino acids. The V gene end was trimmed by 1 base and the J gene end by 0 bases; junction bases not matched to a gene: 4. Germline CDR1 reads MGHRA; CDR2 reads YSYEKL. This CDR3 is CASSQARLAGASYEQYF. CDR3 bases: TGCGCCAGCAGCCAAGCCAGACTAGCGGGGGCCTCCTACGAGCAGTACTTC.

The chain uses TRBV5-6 and TRBJ2-1; TRBD2 matches at 12 bases. The V gene's germline CDR1 is SGHDT and CDR2 YYEEEE. The CDR3 extends over 18 amino acids. The V segment lost 4 bases and the J segment 2 bases; nucleotides outside the gene matches: 10. The CDR3 is CASSPGTSGWGPYNEQFF. CDR3 bases: TGTGCCAGCAGCCCCGGGACTAGCGGGTGGGGGCCCTACAATGAGCAGTTCTTC. Drawing the rest from reference TRBV5-6 and TRBJ2-1, the complete variable domain is DAGVTQSPTHLIKTRGQQVTLRCSPKSGHDTVSWYQQALGQGPQFIFQYYEEEERQRGNFPDRFSGHQFPNYSSELNVNALLLGDSALYLCASSPGTSGWGPYNEQFFGPGTRLTVL.